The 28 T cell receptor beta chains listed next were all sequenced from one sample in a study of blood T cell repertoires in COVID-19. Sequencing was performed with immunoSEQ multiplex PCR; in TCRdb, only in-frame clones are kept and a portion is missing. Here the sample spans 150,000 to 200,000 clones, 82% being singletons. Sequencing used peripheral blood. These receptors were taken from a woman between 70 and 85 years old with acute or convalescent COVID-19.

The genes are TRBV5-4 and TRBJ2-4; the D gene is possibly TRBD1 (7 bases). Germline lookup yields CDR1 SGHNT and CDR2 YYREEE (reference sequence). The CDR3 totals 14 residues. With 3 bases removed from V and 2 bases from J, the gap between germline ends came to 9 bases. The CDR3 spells CASSSGGSKNIQYF. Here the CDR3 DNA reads TGTGCCAGCAGCTCAGGGGGGTCCAAAAACATTCAGTACTTC.

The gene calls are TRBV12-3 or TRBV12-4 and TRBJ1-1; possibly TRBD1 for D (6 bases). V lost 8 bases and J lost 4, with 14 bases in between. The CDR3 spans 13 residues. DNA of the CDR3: TGTGCCAGCGGGATCAGGGGCGGCACTGAAGCTTTCTTT. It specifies CASGIRGGTEAFF.

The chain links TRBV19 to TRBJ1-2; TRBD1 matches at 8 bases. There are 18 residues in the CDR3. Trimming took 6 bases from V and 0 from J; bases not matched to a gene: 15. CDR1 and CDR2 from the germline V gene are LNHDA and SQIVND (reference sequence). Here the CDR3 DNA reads TGTGCCAGTAGGGGGCAGGGGGCGCAAATTGGTGCTAACTATGGCTACACCTTC. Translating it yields CASRGQGAQIGANYGYTF. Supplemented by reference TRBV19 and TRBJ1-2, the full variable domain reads DGGITQSPKYLFRKEGQNVTLSCEQNLNHDAMYWYRQDPGQGLRLIYYSQIVNDFQKGDIAEGYSVSREKKESFPLTVTSAQKNPTAFYLCASRGQGAQIGANYGYTFGSGTRLTVV.

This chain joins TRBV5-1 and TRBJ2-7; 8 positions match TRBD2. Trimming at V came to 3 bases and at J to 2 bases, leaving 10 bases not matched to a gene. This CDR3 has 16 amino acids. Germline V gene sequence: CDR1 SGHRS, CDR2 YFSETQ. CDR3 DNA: TGCGCCAGCAGCTCCTCCCCCAGAGCGGGAGCCTACGAGCAGTACTTC. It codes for CASSSSPRAGAYEQYF.

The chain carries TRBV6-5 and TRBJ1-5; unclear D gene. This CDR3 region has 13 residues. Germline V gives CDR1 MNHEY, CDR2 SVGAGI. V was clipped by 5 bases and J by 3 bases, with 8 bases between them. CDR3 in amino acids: CASSQAPNQPQHF. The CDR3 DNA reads TGTGCCAGCAGTCAGGCCCCCAATCAGCCCCAGCATTTT.

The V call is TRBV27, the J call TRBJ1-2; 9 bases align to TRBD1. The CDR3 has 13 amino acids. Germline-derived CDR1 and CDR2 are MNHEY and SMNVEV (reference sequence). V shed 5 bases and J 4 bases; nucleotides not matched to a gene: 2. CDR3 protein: CASSQQGAYGYTF. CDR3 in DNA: TGTGCCAGCAGTCAACAGGGGGCCTATGGCTACACCTTC.

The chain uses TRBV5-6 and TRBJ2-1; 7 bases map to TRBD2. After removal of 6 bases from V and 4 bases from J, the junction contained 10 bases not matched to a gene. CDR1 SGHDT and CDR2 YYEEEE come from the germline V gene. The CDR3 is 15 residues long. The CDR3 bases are TGTGCCAGCACCCAGCGAGGCGGGGGATACAATGAGCAGTTCTTC. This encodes CASTQRGGGYNEQFF.

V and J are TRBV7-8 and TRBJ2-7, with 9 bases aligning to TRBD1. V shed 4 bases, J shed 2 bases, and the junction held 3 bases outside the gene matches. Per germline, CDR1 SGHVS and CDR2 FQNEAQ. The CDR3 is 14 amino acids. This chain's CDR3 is CASSSRDRAYEQYF. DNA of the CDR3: TGTGCCAGCAGCTCCCGGGACAGGGCCTACGAGCAGTACTTC.

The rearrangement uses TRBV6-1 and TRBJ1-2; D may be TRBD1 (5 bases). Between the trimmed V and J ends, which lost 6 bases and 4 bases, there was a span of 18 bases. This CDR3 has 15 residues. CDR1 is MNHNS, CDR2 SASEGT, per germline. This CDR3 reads CASSYDRQTGYGYTF. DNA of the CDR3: TGTGCCAGCAGCTACGACCGACAGACCGGCTATGGCTACACCTTC.

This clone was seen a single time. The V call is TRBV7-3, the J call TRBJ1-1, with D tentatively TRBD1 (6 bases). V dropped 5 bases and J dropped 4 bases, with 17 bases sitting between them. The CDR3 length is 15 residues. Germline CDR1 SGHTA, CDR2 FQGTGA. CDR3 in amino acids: CASSRSMGAFTEAFF. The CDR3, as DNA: TGTGCCAGCAGCCGGAGCATGGGGGCCTTCACTGAAGCTTTCTTT.

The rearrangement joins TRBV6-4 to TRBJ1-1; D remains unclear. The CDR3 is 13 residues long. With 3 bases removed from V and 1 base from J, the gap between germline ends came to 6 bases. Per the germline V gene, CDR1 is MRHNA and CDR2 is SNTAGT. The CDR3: CASSERSNTEAFF. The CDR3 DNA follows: TGTGCCAGCAGTGAGCGGTCGAACACTGAAGCTTTCTTT.

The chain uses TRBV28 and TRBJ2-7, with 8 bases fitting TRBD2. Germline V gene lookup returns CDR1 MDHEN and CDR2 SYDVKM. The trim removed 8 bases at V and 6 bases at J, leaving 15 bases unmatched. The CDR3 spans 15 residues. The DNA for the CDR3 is TGTGCCAGCCGCCGGGGGGGGACCCCGGCCGGCGAGCAGTACTTC. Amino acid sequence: CASRRGGTPAGEQYF.

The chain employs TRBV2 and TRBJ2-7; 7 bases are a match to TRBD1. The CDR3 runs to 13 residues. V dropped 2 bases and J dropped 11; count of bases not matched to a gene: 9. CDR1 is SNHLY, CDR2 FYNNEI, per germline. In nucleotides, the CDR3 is TGTGCCAGCAGTGAACGTAGAGACAGGGTTGAGTACTTC. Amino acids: CASSERRDRVEYF.

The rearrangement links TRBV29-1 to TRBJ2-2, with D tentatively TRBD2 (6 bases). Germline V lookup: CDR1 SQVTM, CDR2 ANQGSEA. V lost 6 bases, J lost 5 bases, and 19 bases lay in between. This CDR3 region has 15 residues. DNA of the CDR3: TGCAGCGTCGGCCGGGACTCTCCGGGGACCGGGGAGCTGTTTTTT. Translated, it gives CSVGRDSPGTGELFF.

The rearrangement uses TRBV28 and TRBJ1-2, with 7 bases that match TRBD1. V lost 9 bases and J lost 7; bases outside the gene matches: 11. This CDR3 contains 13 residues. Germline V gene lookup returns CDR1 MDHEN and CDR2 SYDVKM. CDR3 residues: CARGEVRGPGYTF. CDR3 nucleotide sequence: TGTGCCAGGGGAGAGGTTAGGGGGCCTGGCTACACCTTC.

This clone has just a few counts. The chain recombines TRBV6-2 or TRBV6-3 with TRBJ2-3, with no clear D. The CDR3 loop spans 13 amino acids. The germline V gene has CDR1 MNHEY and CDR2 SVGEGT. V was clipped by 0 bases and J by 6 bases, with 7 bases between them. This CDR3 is CASSYSLADTQYF. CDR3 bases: TGTGCCAGCAGTTACTCCCTTGCGGATACGCAGTATTTT.

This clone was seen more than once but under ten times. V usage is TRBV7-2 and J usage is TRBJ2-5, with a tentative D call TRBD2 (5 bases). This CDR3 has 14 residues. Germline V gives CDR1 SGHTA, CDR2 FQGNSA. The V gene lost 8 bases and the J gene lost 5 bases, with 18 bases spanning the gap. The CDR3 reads CASSPTNSGETQYF. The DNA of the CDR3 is TGTGCCAGCTCGCCGACGAACAGCGGTGAGACCCAGTACTTC.

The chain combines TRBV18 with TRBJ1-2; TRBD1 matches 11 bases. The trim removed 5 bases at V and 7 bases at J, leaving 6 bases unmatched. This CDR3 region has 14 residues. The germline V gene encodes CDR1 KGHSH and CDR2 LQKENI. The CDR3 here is CASSSGQGASGYTF. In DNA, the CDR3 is TGTGCCAGCTCAAGTGGACAGGGGGCGTCTGGCTACACCTTC.

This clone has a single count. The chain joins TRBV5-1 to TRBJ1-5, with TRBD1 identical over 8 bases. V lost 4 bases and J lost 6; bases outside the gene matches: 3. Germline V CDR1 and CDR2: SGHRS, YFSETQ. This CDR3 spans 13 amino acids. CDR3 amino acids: CASSVDRAQPQHF. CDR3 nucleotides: TGCGCCAGCAGCGTGGACAGGGCTCAGCCCCAGCATTTT.

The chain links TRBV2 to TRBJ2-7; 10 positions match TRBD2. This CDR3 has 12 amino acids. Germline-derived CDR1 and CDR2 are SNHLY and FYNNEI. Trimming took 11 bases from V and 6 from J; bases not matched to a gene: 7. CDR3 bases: TGTGCCGGGGGACTAGCGATTTCCGAGCAGTACTTC. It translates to CAGGLAISEQYF.

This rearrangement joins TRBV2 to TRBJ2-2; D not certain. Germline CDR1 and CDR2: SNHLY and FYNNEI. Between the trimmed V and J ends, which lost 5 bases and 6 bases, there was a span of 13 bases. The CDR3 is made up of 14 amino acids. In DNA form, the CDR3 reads TGTGCCAGCAGTCACCCTAGTGCCCCCGGGGAGCTGTTTTTT. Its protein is CASSHPSAPGELFF.

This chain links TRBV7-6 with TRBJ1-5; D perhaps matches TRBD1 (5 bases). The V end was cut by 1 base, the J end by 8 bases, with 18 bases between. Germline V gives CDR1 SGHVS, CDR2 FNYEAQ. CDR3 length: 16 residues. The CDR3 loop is CASSLGVAGSTEPQHF. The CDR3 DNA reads TGTGCCAGCAGCTTAGGTGTTGCAGGGTCGACGGAGCCCCAGCATTTT.

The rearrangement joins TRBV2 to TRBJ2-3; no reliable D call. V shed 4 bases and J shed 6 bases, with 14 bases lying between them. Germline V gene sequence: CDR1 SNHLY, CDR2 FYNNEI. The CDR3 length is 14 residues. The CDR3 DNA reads TGTGCCAGCAGTGGCACAGACCTTGGGGATACGCAGTATTTT. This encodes CASSGTDLGDTQYF.

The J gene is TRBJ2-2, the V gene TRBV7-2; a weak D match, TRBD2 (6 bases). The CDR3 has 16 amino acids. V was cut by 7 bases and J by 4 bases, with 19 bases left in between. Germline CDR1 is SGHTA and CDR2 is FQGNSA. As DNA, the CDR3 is TGTGCCAGCACCTCAAACGGGGGAGTAAGCACCGGGGAGCTGTTTTTT. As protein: CASTSNGGVSTGELFF.

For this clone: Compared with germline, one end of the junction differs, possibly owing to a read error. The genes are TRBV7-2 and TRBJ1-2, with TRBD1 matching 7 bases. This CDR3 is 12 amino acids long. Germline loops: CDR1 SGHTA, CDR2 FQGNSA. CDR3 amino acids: CASSNYRGPMFF. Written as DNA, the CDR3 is TGTGCCAGCAGCAACTACAGGGGTCCCATGTTCTTC.

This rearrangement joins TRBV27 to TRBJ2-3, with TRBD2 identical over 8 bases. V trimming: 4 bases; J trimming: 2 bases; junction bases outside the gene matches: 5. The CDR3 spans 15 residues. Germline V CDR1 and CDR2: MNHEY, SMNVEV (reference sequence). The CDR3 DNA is TGTGCCAGCAGTTGGGGCGGGGGGAACACAGATACGCAGTATTTT. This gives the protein CASSWGGGNTDTQYF.

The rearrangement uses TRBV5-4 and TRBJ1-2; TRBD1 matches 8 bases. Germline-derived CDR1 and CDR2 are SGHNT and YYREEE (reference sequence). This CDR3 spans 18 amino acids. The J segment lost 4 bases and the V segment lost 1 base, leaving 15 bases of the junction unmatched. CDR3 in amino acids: CASSLKGLSSGQAYGYTF. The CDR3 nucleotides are TGTGCCAGCAGCTTGAAGGGACTCTCTTCGGGACAGGCCTATGGCTACACCTTC.

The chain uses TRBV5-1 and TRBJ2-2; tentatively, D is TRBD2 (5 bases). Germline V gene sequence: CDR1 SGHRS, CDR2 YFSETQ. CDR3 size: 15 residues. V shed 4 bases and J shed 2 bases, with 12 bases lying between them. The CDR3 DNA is TGCGCCAGCAGCGCTGATCGGGGAAACACCGGGGAGCTGTTTTTT. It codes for CASSADRGNTGELFF.